This T cell receptor beta chain was obtained from a study of PD-L1 blockade in urothelial cancer. Individual patients had between 1 and 8 samples, taken pretreatment and on-treatment. This clone has a handful of counts. Looked up from germline, CDR1 is LNHNV and CDR2 is YYDKDF (reference sequence). V lost 5 bases and J lost 2, with 11 bases in between. There are 14 residues in the CDR3. Repertoires were generated with immunoSEQ multiplex PCR, while TCRdb's copy carries only in-frame clones and drops some. The table shows approximately 37,000 clones, with around 82% occurring only once. The sequence was obtained from a man between 60 and 75 years old with urothelial cancer. V and J are TRBV15 and TRBJ2-3; TRBD1 is a possible D gene (6 bases). This specimen was PBMCs, taken around atezolizumab (anti-PD-L1) treatment. This CDR3 reads CATSARDITDTQYF. The CDR3 DNA sequence: TGTGCCACCAGCGCCCGGGACATCACAGATACGCAGTATTTT.